Each of the 11 T cell receptor beta chains below was sequenced from the same sample in a study of cytomegalovirus exposure and HLA in healthy donors. PCR employed 60 Vbeta and 13 Jbeta primers. Data came from immunoSEQ multiplex PCR; TCRdb stores just in-frame clones and leaves some out. Of 90,000 to 110,000 clones in the sample, 69% are singletons; the top ten hold about 5.5%. The sequencing sample was made of PBMCs. All receptors derive from a woman in her 70s in good health and CMV-seropositive.

The chain has TRBV30 and TRBJ2-5, with 7 bases that match TRBD1. V trimming: 0 bases; J trimming: 2 bases; junction bases outside the gene matches: 6. The germline V gene has CDR1 GTSNPN and CDR2 SVGIG (reference sequence). CDR3 length: 15 residues. CDR3 sequence: CAWSVGFRGQETQYF. The CDR3 nucleotides are TGTGCCTGGAGTGTAGGATTCAGGGGGCAAGAGACCCAGTACTTC.

The chain combines TRBV2 with TRBJ1-5; D may be TRBD1 (6 bases). This CDR3 spans 13 amino acids. V was shortened by 7 bases and J by 2 bases, with 9 bases between the two germline ends. Germline loops: CDR1 SNHLY, CDR2 FYNNEI. The CDR3 region has the DNA TGTGCCAGCAACAGGGATGGCAATCAGCCCCAGCATTTT. Translation gives CASNRDGNQPQHF.

The J gene is TRBJ1-3, the V gene TRBV2, with 7 bases lining up with TRBD1. Germline CDR1 reads SNHLY; CDR2 reads FYNNEI. CDR3 length: 16 residues. The V gene end was trimmed by 6 bases and the J gene end by 0 bases; junction bases not matched to a gene: 8. As DNA, the CDR3 is TGTGCCAGCAGCGAAAGACAGGGACGCTCTGGAAACACCATATATTTT. It specifies CASSERQGRSGNTIYF.

The chain recombines TRBV30 with TRBJ1-2; 9 nucleotides match TRBD1. The V gene's germline CDR1 is GTSNPN and CDR2 SVGIG (reference sequence). This CDR3 has 16 amino acids. With V trimmed by 5 bases and J by 5 bases, 15 bases remained unmatched. This CDR3 is CAWLLSGTGKDYGYTF. CDR3 bases: TGTGCCTGGCTCCTATCCGGGACAGGGAAGGATTATGGCTACACCTTC.

The chain has TRBV6-6 and TRBJ2-7; D is ambiguous. The V and J ends lost 7 bases and 0 bases respectively, with 10 bases between them. CDR1 is MNHNY, CDR2 SVGAGI, per germline (reference sequence). CDR3 length: 13 residues. CDR3 DNA: TGTGCCAGCAATAAGGCAGGCTCCTACGAGCAGTACTTC. Protein product: CASNKAGSYEQYF.

This clone was seen more than once but under ten times. The gene calls are TRBV6-1 and TRBJ2-7; 9 positions match TRBD1. The V gene end was trimmed by 5 bases and the J gene end by 4 bases; junction bases not matched to a gene: 9. The CDR3 runs 15 residues. The V gene's germline CDR1 is MNHNS and CDR2 SASEGT. The CDR3, as DNA: TGTGCCAGCAGTCAAGGGGGGACAGGGTTTTACGAGCAGTACTTC. Translation: CASSQGGTGFYEQYF.

The chain joins TRBV19 to TRBJ1-3, with D possibly matching TRBD1 (6 bases). V was pared by 6 bases and J by 2 bases, with 17 bases between. The CDR3 is made up of 16 amino acids. CDR1 is LNHDA, CDR2 SQIVND, per germline (reference sequence). The CDR3 sequence: CASSRNAGVAGNTIYF. The CDR3 DNA sequence: TGTGCCAGTAGCCGAAACGCAGGGGTAGCTGGAAACACCATATATTTT.

The V and J genes are TRBV5-4 and TRBJ1-1; D is unclear. V lost 0 bases, J lost 1 base, and 7 bases lay in between. The V gene's germline CDR1 is SGHNT and CDR2 YYREEE (reference sequence). This CDR3 has 14 residues. The CDR3 protein is CASSLAAGNTEAFF. CDR3 coding DNA: TGTGCCAGCAGCTTGGCGGCGGGGAACACTGAAGCTTTCTTT.

A few counts support this clone. The gene calls are TRBV1 and TRBJ2-2; the D call TRBD2 from the table was never checked on the DNA. TRBV1 is deemed a pseudogene. This CDR3 is built from 18 residues. The CDR3 region has the DNA TGCACCAGCAGCCAAGTAAGTAGCGGGGGGCTGAACACCGGGGAGCTGTTTTTT. Its translation is CTSSQVSSGGLNTGELFF.

This clone was seen a handful of times. The chain uses TRBV29-1 and TRBJ1-3, with TRBD1 matching 9 bases. CDR1 is SQVTM, CDR2 ANQGSEA, per germline. The CDR3 extends over 14 amino acids. V shed 5 bases and J 4 bases; nucleotides not matched to a gene: 6. The CDR3 DNA sequence: TGCAGCGTTTCAGGGACAGGGTACGGAAACACCATATATTTT. Its protein is CSVSGTGYGNTIYF. The full variable domain, rest sourced from reference TRBV29-1 and TRBJ1-3, is SAVISQKPSRDICQRGTSLTIQCQVDSQVTMMFWYRQQPGQSLTLIATANQGSEATYESGFVIDKFPISRPNLTFSTLTVSNMSPEDSSIYLCSVSGTGYGNTIYFGEGSWLTVV.

The table lists this clone with a few counts. The chain is built from TRBV7-9 and TRBJ2-5, with TRBD2 matching over 9 bases. J lost 3 bases, V lost 5 bases, and 4 bases had no gene match. The length of the CDR3 is 14 residues. Germline assignment: CDR1 SEHNR and CDR2 FQNEAQ (reference sequence). CDR3 nucleotide sequence: TGTGCCAGCAGCCATAGCGGGAGTAAAGAGACCCAGTACTTC. Translated, it gives CASSHSGSKETQYF.